This T cell receptor (beta chain) was captured in a study of post-analysis software for immune sequencing data. The library was made from cDNA and included unique molecular identifiers. Each batch of about 0.9 to 10 million T cells produced some 500,000 cDNA molecules. MiXCR was run by TCRdb on the PCR reads, yielding one entry per CDR3 protein. The data show 150,000 to 200,000 distinct CDR3 sequences, about 34% seen once. About this clonotype: Its antigen is still unknown.

V lost 5 bases and J lost 4, with 15 bases in between. Germline V gives CDR1 SGHTA, CDR2 FQGNSA. CDR3 length equals 14 residues. Whole-study results and caveats: When compared against controls, multiple sclerosis patients showed significantly lower normalized Chao1 diversity. A few TRBV segments (TRBV5-6, TRBV5-1 and TRBV20-1 among them) occurred more frequently in patients than in controls.

This chain joins TRBV7-2 and TRBJ2-7; a possible D gene is TRBD2 (5 bases). The sequences come from blood, collected after autologous hematopoietic stem cell transplantation. This TCR was recovered from a girl between 10 and 17 years old with multiple sclerosis. The CDR3 sequence is CASSPHSAPYEQYF. In nucleotides, the CDR3 is TGTGCCAGCAGCCCACATAGCGCCCCGTACGAGCAGTACTTC.